The TCR beta chain under discussion was sequenced for a study of human T cells and chemical hapten exposure. Study-level information: TCR yields differed between samples (mainly from small differences in pooled library volume).

This clonotype has a handful of counts. Its antigen is currently unknown. With a much larger clone just one base away, this may be a read error. Before extraction, the whole blood was not fractionated, and total RNA was taken from it. Whole-study findings and limits: Sensitizing with DPC caused no change in TCRs above 1 in 1000 frequency.

As the library was built, unique molecular identifiers were attached to individual cDNA molecules. Original handling: With a range of about 20,000 to 690,600, the median per sample was 95,638 TCRs. TCRdb re-called the 5' RACE reads with MiXCR, one entry per CDR3 protein. The V and J calls, along with clone size, are taken from TCRdb and not from the paper's own processing. The data show about 140,000 distinct CDR3 sequences, 3.5% to 5% seen once. This TCR was recovered from a female donor in good health.

CDR3 DNA: TGTGCCAGCAGGCAGGACCGAAACACTGAAGCTTTCTTT. The encoded protein is CASRQDRNTEAFF. The gene calls are TRBV27 and TRBJ1-1; no firm D call. Between the trimmed V and J ends, which lost 6 bases and 2 bases, there was a span of 10 bases. There are 13 residues in the CDR3. Germline lookup yields CDR1 MNHEY and CDR2 SMNVEV (reference sequence).